This T cell receptor (beta chain) stems from a study of beta chain features in type 1 diabetes. The CDR3 has 13 residues. Germline V CDR1 and CDR2: SNHLY, FYNNEI. V was pared by 6 bases and J by 4 bases, with 1 base of the junction left unmatched. This clone was counted only a few times. Its antigen is unidentified. Every isolated RNA sample was fully reverse transcribed, so sequencing captured expressed TCRB transcripts. Read counts averaged around 3.6 million for samples of naive, central memory and regulatory T cells. Sequencing used immunoSEQ multiplex PCR; TCRdb keeps in-frame clones, though not all of them. The sample includes roughly 310,000 clones, 9.5% to 11% seen only once; the top ten take 0.015%. Study results and limitations: Shorter templates may be favored by PCR, equally so in patients and controls.

The source material was naive CD4+ T cells from blood. This TCR derives from a woman in her twenties or thirties in good health. This rearrangement joins TRBV2 to TRBJ2-5; 11 positions match TRBD2. CDR3 nucleotides: TGTGCCAGCAGCGGACTAGCGGGAGAGACCCAGTACTTC. Translating gives CASSGLAGETQYF.